The 8 T cell receptor beta chains below all came from one sample that was sequenced in a study of blood T cell repertoires in COVID-19. Libraries were prepared by immunoSEQ multiplex PCR; TCRdb keeps only in-frame clonotypes and omits some of them. The data contain some 74,000 clones, around four fifths of them singletons. Specimen: peripheral blood. These receptors were taken from a woman of 80 years or more with acute or convalescent COVID-19.

This clone was detected a few times. This chain joins TRBV2 and TRBJ1-2, with 7 bases identical to TRBD1. CDR1 is SNHLY, CDR2 FYNNEI, per germline. V lost 7 bases, J lost 4 bases, and 12 bases stayed unmatched. The CDR3 extends over 15 amino acids. CDR3 sequence: CASNLQGLGSYGYTF. The CDR3 region has the DNA TGTGCCAGCAACCTACAGGGGTTAGGGTCCTATGGCTACACCTTC. The full variable domain, in which reference TRBV2 and TRBJ1-2 provide the parts outside the CDR3, is EPEVTQTPSHQVTQMGQEVILRCVPISNHLYFYWYRQILGQKVEFLVSFYNNEISEKSEIFDDQFSVERPDGSNFTLKIRSTKLEDSAMYFCASNLQGLGSYGYTFGSGTRLTVV.

The chain is built from TRBV5-6 and TRBJ1-4; the D gene is possibly TRBD1 (6 bases). Between the trimmed V and J ends, which lost 2 bases and 6 bases, there was a span of 11 bases. The CDR3 length is 14 residues. The germline V gene has CDR1 SGHDT and CDR2 YYEEEE. CDR3: CASSLGQTYEKLFF. CDR3 nucleotides: TGTGCCAGCAGCTTAGGACAGACCTATGAAAAACTGTTTTTT.

The rearrangement joins TRBV24-1 to TRBJ2-1; 8 bases are shared with TRBD2. The CDR3 has 16 residues. Germline CDR1 is KGHDR and CDR2 is SFDVKD. Trimming removed 9 bases from V and 7 bases from J; junction bases left unmatched: 16. The CDR3 protein is CATGRGRAGVLNEQFF. Written as DNA, the CDR3 is TGTGCCACCGGGAGGGGTAGAGCGGGAGTTTTGAATGAGCAGTTCTTC.

This clone appeared a single time. The chain has TRBV7-9 and TRBJ1-1; weak D call: TRBD1 (5 bases). V lost 5 bases and J lost 4, with 8 bases in between. Germline CDR1 is SEHNR and CDR2 is FQNEAQ (reference sequence). The CDR3 has 12 amino acids. The CDR3 spells CASSRGGTEAFF. The CDR3 DNA reads as TGTGCCAGCAGCCGGGGGGGCACTGAAGCTTTCTTT.

This chain joins TRBV5-5 and TRBJ1-2, with TRBD1 matching 7 bases. From germline, CDR1 is SGHKS and CDR2 YYEKEE (reference sequence). The CDR3 extends over 14 amino acids. The V gene end was trimmed by 5 bases and the J gene end by 4 bases; junction bases not matched to a gene: 8. The CDR3: CASRRTGQGYGYTF. The CDR3 bases are TGTGCCAGCAGGAGGACAGGTCAAGGCTATGGCTACACCTTC.

CDR3 sequence: CASSLLLAGPSSYNEQFF. For the CDR3, the DNA is TGTGCCAGCAGCTTATTACTAGCGGGGCCTAGCTCCTACAATGAGCAGTTCTTC. This chain links TRBV5-5 with TRBJ2-1; 10 nucleotides align to TRBD2. Looked up from germline, CDR1 is SGHKS and CDR2 is YYEKEE (reference sequence). The CDR3 covers 18 residues. The V gene end was trimmed by 2 bases and the J gene end by 0 bases; junction bases not matched to a gene: 8.

This rearrangement joins TRBV11-3 to TRBJ2-7; perhaps TRBD2 as D (7 bases). V lost 0 bases, J lost 3 bases, and 12 bases lay in between. The CDR3 covers 15 residues. CDR1 is SGHNT, CDR2 YENEEA, per germline. The CDR3 is CASSLDLGGGYEQYF. CDR3 coding DNA: TGTGCCAGCAGCTTAGATCTGGGAGGGGGCTACGAGCAGTACTTC.

V gene TRBV10-3 combines with J gene TRBJ2-1; TRBD2 matches 8 bases. Germline V gene lookup returns CDR1 ENHRY and CDR2 SYGVKD. The CDR3 totals 15 residues. The V and J ends lost 4 bases and 8 bases, in that order; junction bases with no gene match: 10. The CDR3 DNA follows: TGTGCCATCAGTGTTGGTAGCGGGAACGTGGATGAGCAGTTCTTC. This translates into CAISVGSGNVDEQFF.